The text below deals with one T cell receptor (beta chain). The germline gives CDR1 SGDLS, CDR2 YYNGEE. This CDR3 comprises 14 residues. Trimming took off 3 bases at V and 5 bases at J, with 14 bases between the two ends. This entry comes from a study of T cells in Graves' hyperthyroidism and ophthalmopathy. For the study at large: Sampling of peripheral blood happened at initial diagnosis, prior to any treatment.

A patient was excluded if there was uncontrolled infection, other autoimmune disease, pregnancy or lactation. Amplified TCR beta CDR3 regions came from RNA transcripts. When the TCR CDR3 underwent first-round RT-PCR, the HTBI primer set was used. TCRdb passed the multiplex PCR reads through MiXCR, listing each CDR3 protein once. The table shows 470,000 or so distinct CDR3 sequences, with under 25% occurring only once. Sequencing was carried out using blood. The J gene is TRBJ2-5, the V gene TRBV9; D may correspond to TRBD1 or TRBD2 (5 bases each). The origin of this receptor is a man aged 18 to 30 with Graves' hyperthyroidism. In DNA form, the CDR3 reads TGTGCCAGCAGCGAGGCCGGGGCGATGGAGACCCAGTACTTC. Its translation: CASSEAGAMETQYF.